This TCR beta chain was captured by sequencing in a study of patients and donors after allogeneic stem cell transplantation. TCRdb analysed the RT-PCR reads with MiXCR anew, one entry per CDR3 protein. The table includes approximately 160,000 distinct CDR3 sequences, 30% detected once. This receptor was identified in a human donor who was either an allogeneic HSCT recipient or a stem cell or donor lymphocyte infusion donor (not recorded which). It is not recorded whose cells these are; they may come from a transplant donor. The sequencing sample was made of blood, either unsorted or a sorted T cell fraction (not recorded which).

The CDR3 region is CASGLERAGPQHF. The CDR3 DNA sequence: TGTGCTAGTGGTTTAGAAAGGGCAGGGCCCCAGCATTTT. This chain joins TRBV12-5 and TRBJ1-5, with D hard to call. The V end was cut by 3 bases, the J end by 9 bases, with 12 bases between. The germline V gene encodes CDR1 LGHNT and CDR2 FRNRAP. This CDR3 has 13 residues.